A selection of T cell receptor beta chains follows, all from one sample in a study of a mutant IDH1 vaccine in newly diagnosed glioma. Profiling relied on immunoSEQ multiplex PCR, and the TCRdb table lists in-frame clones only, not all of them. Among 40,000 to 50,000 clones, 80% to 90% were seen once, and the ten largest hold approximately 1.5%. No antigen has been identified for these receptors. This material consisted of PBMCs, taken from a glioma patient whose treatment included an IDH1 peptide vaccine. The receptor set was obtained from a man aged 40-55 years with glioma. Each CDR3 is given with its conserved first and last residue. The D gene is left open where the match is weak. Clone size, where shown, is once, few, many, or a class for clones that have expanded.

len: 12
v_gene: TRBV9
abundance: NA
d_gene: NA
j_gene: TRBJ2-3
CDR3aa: CASSDGIDTQYF
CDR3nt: TGTGCCAGCAGCGACGGGATTGATACGCAGTATTTT

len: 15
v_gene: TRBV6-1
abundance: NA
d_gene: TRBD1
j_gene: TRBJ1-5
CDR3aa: CASSGISGQYQPQHF
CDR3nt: TGTGCCAGCAGTGGCATCTCGGGACAGTATCAGCCCCAGCATTTT

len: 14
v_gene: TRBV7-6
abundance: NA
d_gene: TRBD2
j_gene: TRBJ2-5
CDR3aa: CASSFAGGRETQYF
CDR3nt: TGTGCCAGCAGCTTCGCGGGAGGACGTGAGACCCAGTACTTC

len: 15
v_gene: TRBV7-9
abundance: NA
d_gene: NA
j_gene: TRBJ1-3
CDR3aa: CASSPRGDMGNTIYF
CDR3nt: TGTGCCAGCAGCCCGAGGGGGGATATGGGAAACACCATATATTTT

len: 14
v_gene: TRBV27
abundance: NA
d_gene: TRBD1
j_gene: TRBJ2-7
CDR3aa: CASRMDRGPYEQYF
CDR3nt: TGTGCCAGCAGGATGGACAGGGGGCCGTACGAGCAGTACTTC

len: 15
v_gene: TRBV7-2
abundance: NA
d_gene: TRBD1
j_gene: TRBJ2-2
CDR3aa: CASSPRDSHTGELFF
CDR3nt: TGTGCCAGCAGCCCCCGGGACAGCCACACCGGGGAGCTGTTTTTT

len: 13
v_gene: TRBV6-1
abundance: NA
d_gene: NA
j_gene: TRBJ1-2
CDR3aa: CASRPRGVYGYTF
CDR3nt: TGTGCCAGCAGACCTAGGGGAGTCTATGGCTACACCTTC

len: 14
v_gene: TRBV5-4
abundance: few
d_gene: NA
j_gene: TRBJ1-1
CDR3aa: CASSFGGMNTEAFF
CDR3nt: TGTGCCAGCAGCTTCGGCGGCATGAACACTGAAGCTTTCTTT

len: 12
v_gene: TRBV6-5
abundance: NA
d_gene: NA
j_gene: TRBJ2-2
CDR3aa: CASKTNTGELFF
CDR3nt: TGTGCCAGCAAAACGAACACCGGGGAGCTGTTTTTT

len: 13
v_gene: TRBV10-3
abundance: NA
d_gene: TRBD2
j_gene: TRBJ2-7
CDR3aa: CAISWTSGYEQYF
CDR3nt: TGTGCCATCAGTTGGACTAGCGGATACGAGCAGTACTTC

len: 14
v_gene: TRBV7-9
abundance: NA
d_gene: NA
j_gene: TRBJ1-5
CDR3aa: CASGGRYSNQPQHF
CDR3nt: TGTGCCAGTGGGGGGAGGTATAGCAATCAGCCCCAGCATTTT

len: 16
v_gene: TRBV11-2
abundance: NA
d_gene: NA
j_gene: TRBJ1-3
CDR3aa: CASSLELSASGNTIYF
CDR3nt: TGTGCCAGCAGCTTAGAACTCTCAGCTTCTGGAAACACCATATATTTT

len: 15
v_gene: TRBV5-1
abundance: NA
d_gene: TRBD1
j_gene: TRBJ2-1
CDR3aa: CASSLSLGDRAEQFF
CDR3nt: TGCGCCAGCAGCTTGTCTCTTGGGGACAGGGCTGAGCAGTTCTTC

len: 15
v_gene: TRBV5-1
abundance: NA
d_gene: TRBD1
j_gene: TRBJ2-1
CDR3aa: CASSLEGQGGFEQFF
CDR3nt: TGCGCCAGCAGCTTGGAAGGACAGGGGGGGTTTGAGCAGTTCTTC

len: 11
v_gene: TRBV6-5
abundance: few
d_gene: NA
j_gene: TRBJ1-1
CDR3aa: CASSQGTEAFF
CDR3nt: TGTGCCAGCAGTCAGGGGACTGAAGCTTTCTTT

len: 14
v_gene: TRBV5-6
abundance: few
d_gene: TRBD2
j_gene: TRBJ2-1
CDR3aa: CASSLGLGRNEQFF
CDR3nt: TGTGCCAGCAGCCTTGGACTAGGTAGGAATGAGCAGTTCTTC

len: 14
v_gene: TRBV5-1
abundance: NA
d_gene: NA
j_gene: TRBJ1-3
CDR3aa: CASKTGNSGNTIYF
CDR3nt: TGCGCCAGCAAAACAGGAAACTCTGGAAACACCATATATTTT

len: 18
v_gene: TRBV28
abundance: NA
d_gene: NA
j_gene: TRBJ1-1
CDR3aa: CASSEIGDGLVMNTEAFF
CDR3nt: TGTGCCAGCAGTGAGATCGGGGACGGATTAGTTATGAACACTGAAGCTTTCTTT

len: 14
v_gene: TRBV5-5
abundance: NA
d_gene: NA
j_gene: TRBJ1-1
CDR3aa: CASSFLAADTEAFF
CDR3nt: TGTGCCAGCAGCTTTTTAGCAGCGGACACTGAAGCTTTCTTT

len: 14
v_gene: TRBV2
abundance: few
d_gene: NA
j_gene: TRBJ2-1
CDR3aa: CASRGTPGAQTQFF
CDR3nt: TGTGCCAGCAGGGGGACTCCCGGGGCCCAAACGCAGTTCTTC

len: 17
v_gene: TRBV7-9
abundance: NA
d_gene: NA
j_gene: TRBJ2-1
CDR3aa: CASSSPVEGSSYNEQFF
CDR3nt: TGTGCCAGCAGCTCACCCGTAGAGGGGAGCTCCTACAATGAGCAGTTCTTC

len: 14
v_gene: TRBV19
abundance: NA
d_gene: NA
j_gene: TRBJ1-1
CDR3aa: CASSIDAGHTEAFF
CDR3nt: TGTGCCAGTAGTATAGATGCGGGTCACACTGAAGCTTTCTTT

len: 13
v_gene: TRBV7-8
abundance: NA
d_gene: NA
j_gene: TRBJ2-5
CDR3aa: CASRRGGEETQYF
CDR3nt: TGTGCCAGCAGAAGGGGCGGTGAAGAGACCCAGTACTTC